These 29 T cell receptor beta chains were all obtained from the same sample, sequenced in a study of a mutant IDH1 vaccine in newly diagnosed glioma. The repertoire was sequenced with immunoSEQ multiplex PCR; TCRdb's copy has only in-frame clones and lacks some. The profile shows about 67,000 clones, over 75% of them singletons. Noted time point: week 11, during vaccination. Each dose delivered 300 ug of mutant IDH1 20-mer peptide subcutaneously with imiquimod. No antigens are known for them. Here the sequenced sample was PBMCs, taken from a glioma patient whose treatment included an IDH1 peptide vaccine. All receptors derive from a man aged 40-50 years with glioma.

The J gene is TRBJ2-5, the V gene TRBV25-1; the match to TRBD1 covers 12 bases. The V and J ends lost 2 bases and 4 bases, in that order; junction bases with no gene match: 8. This CDR3 region has 17 residues. The germline V gene encodes CDR1 MGHDK and CDR2 SYGVNS. Written as DNA, the CDR3 is TGTGCCAGCAGTGAAGAGGGGACAGGGGGCAGGAGAGAGACCCAGTACTTC. Translation gives CASSEEGTGGRRETQYF.

CDR3: CASSAPTGRNQPQHF. The CDR3 nucleotides read TGTGCCAGCAGCGCCCCGACAGGTCGCAATCAGCCCCAGCATTTT. The J gene is TRBJ1-5, the V gene TRBV28; tentative D call: TRBD1 (6 bases). V was cut by 6 bases and J by 2 bases, with 14 bases left in between. This CDR3 is built from 15 residues. Per the germline V gene, CDR1 is MDHEN and CDR2 is SYDVKM.

V is TRBV7-3 and J is TRBJ2-5; 7 bases are shared with TRBD1. V shed 0 bases, J shed 6 bases, and the junction held 4 bases outside the gene matches. The germline V gene encodes CDR1 SGHTA and CDR2 FQGTGA. This CDR3 comprises 14 residues. In DNA, the CDR3 is TGTGCCAGCAGCTTAACAGGGGGCGTAAAGACCCAGTACTTC. It encodes CASSLTGGVKTQYF.

The chain is built from TRBV6-1 and TRBJ2-3; the D gene could be TRBD1 or TRBD2 (6 bases each). V dropped 7 bases and J dropped 1 base, with 15 bases sitting between them. The CDR3 runs 15 residues. CDR1 MNHNS and CDR2 SASEGT come from the germline V gene. CDR3: CASTAPGGGTDTQYF. The CDR3 DNA reads as TGTGCCAGCACCGCCCCCGGGGGCGGCACAGATACGCAGTATTTT.

The rearrangement joins TRBV11-2 to TRBJ2-1; 8 bases map to TRBD2. J gave up 7 bases and V 3 bases, and 5 bases lay outside the gene matches. Germline V lookup: CDR1 SGHAT, CDR2 FQNNGV. The CDR3 has 14 amino acids. The CDR3 DNA reads TGTGCCAGCAGCTTCACAGCGGGGGTGAATGAGCAGTTCTTC. Protein sequence: CASSFTAGVNEQFF.

The rearrangement joins TRBV5-4 to TRBJ1-6; tentative D call: TRBD1 (6 bases). Germline V gene lookup returns CDR1 SGHNT and CDR2 YYREEE (reference sequence). Trimming shortened V by 1 base and J by 14 bases, and 13 bases separated the two germline ends. The CDR3 is 13 residues long. The CDR3 DNA sequence: TGTGCCAGCAGCTTGAGGTCCAGGGGAACCCTCCACTTT. The encoded protein is CASSLRSRGTLHF.

The gene calls are TRBV11-3 and TRBJ2-1; 8 positions match TRBD2. J lost 2 bases, V lost 5 bases, and 8 bases had no gene match. Germline values: CDR1 SGHNT, CDR2 YENEEA. This CDR3 comprises 16 residues. This CDR3 is CASSPFSGTAYNEQFF. Written as DNA, the CDR3 is TGTGCCAGCAGCCCGTTTAGCGGGACGGCCTACAATGAGCAGTTCTTC. The complete variable domain, with remaining parts taken from reference TRBV11-3 and TRBJ2-1, reads EAGVVQSPRYKIIEKKQPVAFWCNPISGHNTLYWYLQNLGQGPELLIRYENEEAVDDSQLPKDRFSAERLKGVDSTLKIQPAELGDSAVYLCASSPFSGTAYNEQFFGPGTRLTVL.

The chain is built from TRBV19 and TRBJ2-2; D perhaps matches TRBD2 (6 bases). This CDR3 spans 14 amino acids. The germline CDR1 and CDR2 sequences are LNHDA and SQIVND (reference sequence). Deletions cut 2 bases from V and 7 bases from J, with 11 bases between. The CDR3 bases are TGTGCCAGTAGTATACTTCAGGGAGGCGGGGAGCTGTTTTTT. This encodes CASSILQGGGELFF. The complete variable domain, with remaining parts taken from reference TRBV19 and TRBJ2-2, reads DGGITQSPKYLFRKEGQNVTLSCEQNLNHDAMYWYRQDPGQGLRLIYYSQIVNDFQKGDIAEGYSVSREKKESFPLTVTSAQKNPTAFYLCASSILQGGGELFFGEGSRLTVL.

This clone has just a few counts. This sequence joins TRBV9 and TRBJ2-3, with D unresolved. Per the germline V gene, CDR1 is SGDLS and CDR2 is YYNGEE. The CDR3 is made up of 11 amino acids. V gave up 0 bases and J gave up 9 bases, with 5 bases separating them. DNA of the CDR3: TGTGCCAGCAGCGTAGACGCGACGCAGTATTTT. Protein: CASSVDATQYF.

The chain combines TRBV28 with TRBJ2-5; unclear D gene. CDR3 size: 15 residues. The V end was cut by 4 bases, the J end by 1 base, with 13 bases between. Germline V CDR1 and CDR2: MDHEN, SYDVKM. CDR3 DNA sequence: TGTGCCAGCAGTTCCCCCACTAAGGGCCAAGAGACCCAGTACTTC. The encoded protein is CASSSPTKGQETQYF.

This chain joins TRBV11-2 and TRBJ2-1; perhaps D is TRBD1 or TRBD2 (6 bases each). Germline lookup yields CDR1 SGHAT and CDR2 FQNNGV. This CDR3 spans 12 amino acids. Trimming removed 5 bases at V and 16 bases at J, with 18 bases between. Here the CDR3 DNA reads TGTGCCAGCAGCACCCCGGGGGCTTTAAAATTCTTC. Amino acids: CASSTPGALKFF.

CDR3 nucleotide sequence: TGTGCCAGTAAGATTAACGATGTCGCTGAAGCTTTCTTT. Translation gives CASKINDVAEAFF. The gene calls are TRBV19 and TRBJ1-1; D is uncertain. Germline assignment: CDR1 LNHDA and CDR2 SQIVND (reference sequence). Between the trimmed V and J ends, which lost 7 bases and 6 bases, there was a span of 15 bases. The CDR3 is 13 amino acids.

J is TRBJ1-1 and V is TRBV7-9, with D tentatively TRBD1 (6 bases). V was clipped by 1 base and J by 8 bases, with 14 bases between them. The CDR3 length is 14 residues. Germline CDR1 and CDR2: SEHNR and FQNEAQ (reference sequence). In nucleotides, the CDR3 is TGTGCCAGCAGCTTAGGAGGAGGGGGTTCGGAAGCTTTCTTT. Protein product: CASSLGGGGSEAFF.

The V gene is TRBV5-1, the J gene TRBJ2-1, with 12 positions matching TRBD2. The germline gives CDR1 SGHRS, CDR2 YFSETQ. The CDR3 consists of 17 residues. The V and J ends lost 4 bases and 4 bases, in that order; junction bases with no gene match: 9. The CDR3 nucleotides are TGCGCCAGCAGCGCCCGACATACTAGCGGGGGGTACAATGAGCAGTTCTTC. This sequence encodes CASSARHTSGGYNEQFF.

This clone appeared a few times. The chain carries TRBV29-1 and TRBJ1-2, with 8 bases lining up with TRBD1. Looked up from germline, CDR1 is SQVTM and CDR2 is ANQGSEA. The CDR3 has 16 residues. With V trimmed by 2 bases and J by 2 bases, 10 bases remained unmatched. This CDR3 reads CSVEPFPGQGNYGYTF. The CDR3 nucleotides read TGCAGCGTTGAACCCTTCCCCGGACAGGGCAACTATGGCTACACCTTC.

A single count supports this clone. The V call is TRBV6-5, the J call TRBJ1-5; unclear D gene. From germline, CDR1 is MNHEY and CDR2 SVGAGI. The CDR3 runs 13 residues. The germline V and J ends were trimmed by 6 bases and 4 bases, with 10 bases remaining between them. The CDR3 region has the DNA TGTGCCAGCAGCTCAGTCAGGAATCAGCCCCAGCATTTT. As protein: CASSSVRNQPQHF.

The rearrangement links TRBV19 to TRBJ1-5; D is perhaps TRBD1 (6 bases). Germline loops: CDR1 LNHDA, CDR2 SQIVND (reference sequence). Between the trimmed V and J ends, which lost 2 bases and 0 bases, there was a span of 8 bases. This CDR3 region has 15 residues. The CDR3 DNA reads as TGTGCCAGTAGTATAAGGACAGTTAGCAATCAGCCCCAGCATTTT. This gives the protein CASSIRTVSNQPQHF.

The chain joins TRBV6-1 to TRBJ2-3, with a tentative D call TRBD2 (6 bases). V lost 6 bases and J lost 4, with 17 bases in between. This CDR3 has 15 residues. Germline assignment: CDR1 MNHNS and CDR2 SASEGT. This CDR3 is CASSGGTPKADTQYF. The DNA of the CDR3 is TGTGCCAGCAGCGGAGGGACCCCTAAGGCAGATACGCAGTATTTT.

In nucleotides, the CDR3 is TGTGCCAGCAGTGCCCGCGGGGGCGGGAGGGCCTTTGATACGCAGTATTTT. Its translation is CASSARGGGRAFDTQYF. The V gene is TRBV6-4, the J gene TRBJ2-3, with 9 nucleotides matching TRBD2. This CDR3 contains 17 residues. Trimming removed 4 bases from V and 6 bases from J; junction bases left unmatched: 14. CDR1 is MRHNA, CDR2 SNTAGT, per germline.

The rearrangement uses TRBV4-3 and TRBJ1-2, with D uncertain. Germline V gene data show CDR1 as LGHNA and CDR2 as YSLEER. V gave up 0 bases and J gave up 8 bases, with 16 bases separating them. The CDR3 has 15 amino acids. For the CDR3, the DNA is TGCGCCAGCAGCCAAGATCTTGGAACTTCGACCGGCTACACCTTC. Protein sequence: CASSQDLGTSTGYTF.

CDR3 DNA: TGTGCCAGCAGCCCTGGAGGGATAGGAGGGACTGAAGCTTTCTTT. It translates to CASSPGGIGGTEAFF. The chain joins TRBV5-4 to TRBJ1-1, with no clear D. The CDR3 runs to 15 residues. V lost 4 bases to trimming and J lost 5 bases, with 18 bases between them. Germline lookup yields CDR1 SGHNT and CDR2 YYREEE (reference sequence). Complete variable domain (other parts from reference TRBV5-4 and TRBJ1-1): ETGVTQSPTHLIKTRGQQVTLRCSSQSGHNTVSWYQQALGQGPQFIFQYYREEENGRGNFPPRFSGLQFPNYSSELNVNALELDDSALYLCASSPGGIGGTEAFFGQGTRLTVV.

The chain links TRBV6-6 to TRBJ1-2; no clear D. This CDR3 spans 13 amino acids. Trimming stripped 2 bases from V and 8 bases from J, with 12 bases between. Germline CDR1 reads MNHNY; CDR2 reads SVGAGI (reference sequence). This chain's CDR3 is CASSYRGGSGYTF. For the CDR3, the DNA is TGTGCCAGCAGTTACCGAGGAGGGAGCGGCTACACCTTC.

This chain links TRBV5-1 with TRBJ1-6; 7 bases align to TRBD1. Germline values: CDR1 SGHRS, CDR2 YFSETQ. V shed 5 bases and J 7 bases; nucleotides not matched to a gene: 6. This CDR3 comprises 14 residues. CDR3 sequence reads: CASRTQGENSPLHF. In nucleotides, the CDR3 is TGCGCCAGCAGAACCCAGGGGGAGAATTCACCCCTCCACTTT. The full variable domain, rest sourced from reference TRBV5-1 and TRBJ1-6, is KAGVTQTPRYLIKTRGQQVTLSCSPISGHRSVSWYQQTPGQGLQFLFEYFSETQRNKGNFPGRFSGRQFSNSRSEMNVSTLELGDSALYLCASRTQGENSPLHFGNGTRLTVT.

This clone appeared a single time. The chain employs TRBV7-5 and TRBJ2-7. TRBV7-5 is flagged as a pseudogene. The CDR3 loop spans 15 amino acids. CDR3 region: CVRSLGFPGPPQQYV. The CDR3 DNA reads TGTGTCAGAAGCTTAGGCTTCCCCGGTCCCCCCCAGCAGTACGTC.

The chain links TRBV7-9 to TRBJ2-2; no clear D. Trimming shortened V by 5 bases and J by 2 bases, and 6 bases separated the two germline ends. CDR1 SEHNR and CDR2 FQNEAQ come from the germline V gene (reference sequence). The CDR3 runs to 13 residues. The CDR3 nucleotides read TGTGCCAGCAGCCCATATAACACCGGGGAGCTGTTTTTT. Encoded protein: CASSPYNTGELFF.

V is TRBV4-3 and J is TRBJ2-5; D not certain. The DNA end favors TRBJ2-7, so the J call may be wrong. The CDR3 sequence is 12 residues long. Germline-derived CDR1 and CDR2 are LGHNA and YSLEER. The CDR3 reads CASSHNSYEQYF. Written as DNA, the CDR3 is TGCGCCAGCAGCCACAACTCCTACGAGCAGTACTTC.

The rearrangement uses TRBV7-2 and TRBJ2-1, with 14 bases identical to TRBD2. Germline V CDR1 and CDR2: SGHTA, FQGNSA. This CDR3 has 16 amino acids. Trimming cost V 4 bases and J 7 bases; bases outside gene matches: 6. The CDR3 here is CASSSTRTSGRNEQFF. In nucleotides, the CDR3 is TGTGCCAGCAGCTCGACTCGGACTAGCGGGAGGAATGAGCAGTTCTTC.

This clone was observed once. J is TRBJ1-5 and V is TRBV15; D might be TRBD1 (5 bases). Germline CDR1 is LNHNV and CDR2 is YYDKDF (reference sequence). V lost 0 bases and J 4 bases, leaving 19 bases between the germline ends. There are 18 residues in the CDR3. In nucleotides, the CDR3 is TGTGCCACCAGCAGAGATCTAAGTTCAGCAGGGAATAATCAGCCCCAGCATTTT. Protein product: CATSRDLSSAGNNQPQHF.

The chain couples TRBV2 to TRBJ2-5, with D perhaps matching TRBD2 (5 bases). This CDR3 is built from 11 residues. Trimming pared 5 bases from V and 7 bases from J, leaving 8 bases between. Germline V CDR1 and CDR2: SNHLY, FYNNEI. The CDR3 sequence is CASSLEGTQYF. CDR3 nucleotides: TGTGCCAGCAGTCTAGAGGGGACCCAGTACTTC.